This T cell receptor beta chain was retrieved from a study of somatic mutations in cytotoxic T cells in rheumatoid arthritis (dated 2017 in TCRdb). Study-wide context: Sorted V beta1+ cells also underwent TCRB sequencing, and some V beta antibody-stained T-cell populations were flow-sorted at nearly 100% purity on a FACSAria II or Sony SH800. TCRB deep sequencing was performed for about 70 rheumatoid arthritis patients and 15 to 20 healthy controls. The study asked whether expanded CD8+ T-cell clones in newly diagnosed, untreated rheumatoid arthritis carry somatic mutations, and used TCRB deep sequencing to characterize clonality. Median age was essentially the same in the patient group and the control group.

Genomic DNA underwent TCRB CDR3 sequencing using the immunoSEQ assay. The original pipeline was this. Only productive TCRB rearrangements were included in the analyses. Clonality was calculated as a Shannon entropy-based productive clonality index, and a clone was defined by a unique TCRB CDR3 sequence. The template counts of each clone relative to the total templates per sample were used to calculate repertoire overlap between two samples. V-gene usage measured by flow cytometry correlated with TCRB sequencing V-gene usage, with a Spearman r of approximately 0.66. The immuneACCESS repertoire file appears here via TCRdb, limited to in-frame rearrangements. These files lack a portion of the clones; in checked studies, under half of the deficit traces to unresolved V genes, and the cause of the others is not known. For V, J and clone size, that table is used; D and trimming come from the DNA. This sample gives 15,000 to 20,000 clones in total; over 75% of them show up just once. The ten largest clones capture roughly a tenth of the sample.

Overall study outcomes, separate from this receptor: The slight TRBV07 underrepresentation in patients was not adjusted for multiple comparisons. CD8+ T-cell clonality did not differ significantly between rheumatoid arthritis patients and age-matched healthy controls. Several identical CD8+ TCRB sequences were found in both blood and synovial fluid, and in about an eighth of the roughly 60 patients the largest CD8+ clone exceeded 20% of CD8+ cells. Viral specificity could not be ruled out by absence from virus-specific databases, and the antigen targets of the expanded CD8+ clones remained unknown. In patients, CD8+ clonality rose with age (Spearman r ~ 0.49), which was not the case in healthy controls.

Based on the germline V gene (reference sequence), the CDR1 and CDR2 sequences are MNHEY and SMNVEV. The CDR3 spans 15 residues, from the cysteine through the phenylalanine. The kept DNA is CDR3 alone, 45 bases in frame from the first base. The V and J ends are trimmed by 5 bases and 0 bases, leaving 11 bases between them. The 15 to 25 healthy controls were blood donors whose buffy coats were used; they had a median age of about 59 years (range roughly 21-75), and under 60% were female. CD4+ and CD8+ cells were isolated by positive magnetic bead selection on an AutoMACS, and purity was checked by flow cytometry. Ficoll-Paque PLUS density gradient separation was used to isolate peripheral blood mononuclear cells. DNA was extracted from CD4-enriched, CD8-enriched or PBMC samples with Nucleospin Tissue or Tissue XS kits and quantified with a Qubit 2.0 fluorometer. This clone came up a few times. Its antigen is not yet known. No much larger clonotype is one base removed from it; base qualities were not supplied.

The sequence was obtained from a woman between 45 and 60 years old in good health. Sequencing was performed on CD8+ T cells sorted from blood. The sequence is built from TRBV27 and TRBJ1-5, with no confidently assigned D gene. Here is the DNA: TGTGCCAGCAGTGAGATTGGCGGTAGCAATCAGCCCCAGCATTTT. Translation gives CASSEIGGSNQPQHF.